The source of this T cell receptor beta chain is a study of monozygotic twins with inflammatory bowel disease. Study-level results: On the inverse Simpson index, IBD patients scored lower for TCRbeta diversity than healthy co-twins. Fewer clonotypes were shared with others by IBD patients than by healthy twins, especially with disease activity. Possibly reflecting limited power, no difference in repertoire similarity was found between concordant and discordant twins. Patient repertoire variability may have increased through differing immunosuppressive treatments.

The germline V gene has CDR1 SGHRS and CDR2 YFSETQ. The CDR3 spans 16 residues. A remark on this clonotype: Its cognate antigen is unknown.

TCRdb re-analyzed the 5' RACE reads; it lists each CDR3 protein once, without DNA. The sample includes roughly 200,000 distinct CDR3 sequences. The sequence was obtained from a human donor with ulcerative colitis or Crohn's disease, or a healthy co-twin of an affected twin (not recorded which). The V gene is TRBV5-1, the J gene TRBJ1-1; no DNA is available, so the TRBD1 call from TCRdb remains unchecked. Sequenced input: blood. CDR3 sequence: CASSFGGGRRNTEAFF.